This TCR beta chain appears in the sequencing data of a study of blood T cell repertoires in COVID-19. Turning to the study itself: Samples of COVID-19 (acute and convalescent) were obtained from the United States, Italy and Spain. Nucleic acid was either cDNA or gDNA, and it came from T cells, B-cell-depleted T cells, or PBMCs.

This CDR3 contains 17 residues. Germline CDR1 and CDR2: LGHNT and FRNRAP. V lost 1 base and J 9 bases, leaving 19 bases between the germline ends. In the study's own analysis: Reference gene primers were amplified, and this amplification served to estimate nucleated cell counts. Method: immunoSEQ multiplex PCR; TCRdb's copy keeps in-frame clones and lacks some. V and J calls and clone size are those listed in that table; D and trimming were worked out from the DNA. The sample has about 190,000 clones, about 80% seen once; the top ten hold roughly an eighth. The rearrangement links TRBV12-5 to TRBJ1-6; possibly TRBD1 for D (5 bases). The receptor was isolated from a man aged 25 to 45 with active or convalescent COVID-19. The specimen sequenced was peripheral blood. CDR3 residues: CASGLARRESGRSPLHF. CDR3 sequence (DNA): TGTGCTAGTGGTTTGGCCCGAAGGGAATCAGGGCGTTCACCCCTCCACTTT.